This T cell receptor beta chain was observed in a study of blood T cells in healthy people across ages. General study results and limits: Donor CMV status, an unknown factor, possibly confounded changes in expanded clonotypes.

Only one count was recorded for this clonotype. What it recognizes is unknown. Isolation per sample recovered at least 7 million PBMCs. Next came a second PCR, run for about 6 to 11 cycles, which used a sample-barcoded 5' primer along with a J-beta primer mix. Sequencing of every sample gave 2.5 million or more CDR3-containing paired-end reads. TCRdb re-analysed the 5' RACE reads in MiXCR, keeping a single row per CDR3 protein. The repertoire holds around 1,500,000 distinct CDR3 sequences, with approximately 42% as singletons. This clonotype was sampled from a woman between 18 and 29 years old in good health. Specimen: blood.

Here the CDR3 DNA reads TGCAGTGCTGGGGACAGAAAGTTAGGAAACACCATATATTTT. It is translated as CSAGDRKLGNTIYF. V is TRBV20-1 and J is TRBJ1-3, with 7 bases aligning to TRBD1. The CDR3 runs 14 residues. Germline V gene sequence: CDR1 DFQATT, CDR2 SNEGSKA (reference sequence). With 5 bases clipped from V and 4 bases from J, the junction kept 8 bases outside the gene matches.